One sample yielded the 9 T cell receptor beta chains listed below, sequenced in a study of blood T cell repertoires in COVID-19. The assay was immunoSEQ multiplex PCR, and TCRdb's table has in-frame clones only and misses some. Of about 96,000 clones listed, around 80% are singletons. The sequencing sample was made of peripheral blood. The receptors were sampled from a man aged 50-60 years who had recovered from COVID-19.

CDR3 in amino acids: CASSLFGARGANVLTF. In nucleotides, the CDR3 is TGCGCCAGCAGCTTGTTTGGGGCAAGGGGGGCCAACGTCCTGACTTTC. The chain carries TRBV5-1 and TRBJ2-6, with D perhaps TRBD1 (5 bases). Germline V gives CDR1 SGHRS, CDR2 YFSETQ. This CDR3 is 16 amino acids long. V dropped 1 base and J dropped 4 bases, with 12 bases sitting between them.

The rearrangement joins TRBV6-5 to TRBJ2-1, with 10 bases aligning to TRBD1. V was pared by 8 bases and J by 3 bases, with 7 bases of the junction left unmatched. The CDR3 length is 15 residues. CDR1 and CDR2 (germline): MNHEY, SVGAGI. The CDR3 nucleotides read TGTGCCAGCCTAGACAGGGGGCGATTCTACAATGAGCAGTTCTTC. Translated, it gives CASLDRGRFYNEQFF.

The rearrangement links TRBV6-5 to TRBJ1-2, with 8 bases matching TRBD1. The V and J ends lost 6 bases and 8 bases, in that order; junction bases with no gene match: 8. This CDR3 has 13 amino acids. Germline V gene data show CDR1 as MNHEY and CDR2 as SVGAGI. The CDR3 DNA follows: TGTGCCAGCAGGACCCGGACAGGGTTCGGCTACACCTTC. Residues: CASRTRTGFGYTF.

As concerns this clone: A read error may produce the germline difference seen at one junction end. V is TRBV7-2 and J is TRBJ2-5, with 11 nucleotides matching TRBD2. Per the germline V gene, CDR1 is SGHTA and CDR2 is FQGNSA. This CDR3 has 14 residues. CDR3 DNA sequence: TGTGCCAGCAGCCTAGCGGGAGGAAGGGAGACCCAGTACTTC. Translated, it gives CASSLAGGRETQYF. Combining the CDR3 with reference TRBV7-2 and TRBJ2-5 gives the whole variable domain GAGVSQSPSNKVTEKGKDVELRCDPISGHTALYWYRQSLGQGLEFLIYFQGNSAPDKSGLPSDRFSAERTGGSVSTLTIQRTQQEDSAVYLCASSLAGGRETQYFGPGTRLLVL.

The chain has TRBV3-1 (or the pseudogene TRBV3-2) and TRBJ2-7; TRBD1 might be the D (6 bases). Looked up from germline, CDR1 is LGHDT and CDR2 is YNNKEL (reference sequence). The V end was cut by 1 base, the J end by 11 bases, with 12 bases between. This CDR3 comprises 12 residues. CDR3 nucleotides: TGTGCCAGCAGCCAAGGGGTGGCAGGGGAGTACTTC. This encodes CASSQGVAGEYF.

This chain connects TRBV6-2 or TRBV6-3 to TRBJ1-5; TRBD1 matches at 8 bases. CDR3 size: 15 residues. Trimming cost V 5 bases and J 7 bases; bases outside gene matches: 10. The germline V gene has CDR1 MNHEY and CDR2 SVGEGT. The CDR3 DNA follows: TGTGCCAGCAGTCTCTGGACAGGGAACGAACAGCCCCAGCATTTT. This codes for CASSLWTGNEQPQHF.

This chain links TRBV2 with TRBJ2-5; the D gene is possibly TRBD1 (6 bases). CDR1 and CDR2 (germline): SNHLY, FYNNEI. The CDR3 runs 15 residues. V lost 10 bases to trimming and J lost 3 bases, with 21 bases between them. The CDR3, as DNA: TGTGCCATATCAGGGGTCTCGTACGCCGAAGAGACCCAGTACTTC. Protein product: CAISGVSYAEETQYF.

This chain links TRBV29-1 with TRBJ1-1; D possibly corresponds to TRBD1 (5 bases). The V gene lost 7 bases and the J gene lost 4 bases, with 19 bases spanning the gap. The germline CDR1 and CDR2 sequences are SQVTM and ANQGSEA. CDR3 length: 14 residues. The CDR3 protein is CSGAPGGGFTEAFF. The CDR3 DNA follows: TGCAGCGGAGCCCCGGGCGGGGGGTTCACTGAAGCTTTCTTT.

The sample holds one count of this clone. V and J are TRBV7-9 and TRBJ1-5; D is ambiguous. CDR3 length: 13 amino acids. Germline CDR1 SEHNR, CDR2 FQNEAQ (reference sequence). V lost 3 bases to trimming and J lost 4 bases, with 7 bases between them. Here the CDR3 DNA reads TGTGCCAGCAGCTTCGGGGTAAATCAGCCCCAGCATTTT. Translated: CASSFGVNQPQHF.